These 29 T cell receptor beta chains were sequenced from one sample in a study of T cells in Graves' hyperthyroidism and ophthalmopathy. Researchers amplified the TCR beta CDR3 regions from RNA transcripts. During a first-round RT-PCR of the TCR CDR3, the HTBI primer set was used. Using its own MiXCR run on the multiplex PCR reads, TCRdb lists one record per CDR3 protein. The sample gives 500,000 to 800,000 distinct CDR3 sequences, over 40% of which show up once; less than 8.5% is in the top ten. Sequences were obtained from peripheral blood or thyroid tissue (not recorded which). These receptors were obtained from an adult man with Graves' disease, either hyperthyroidism or ophthalmopathy (not recorded which).

This clonotype occurred many times. The chain recombines TRBV29-1 with TRBJ1-2, with D hard to call. The CDR3 totals 13 residues. Trimming pared 8 bases from V and 1 base from J, leaving 14 bases between. The germline gives CDR1 SQVTM, CDR2 ANQGSEA. The CDR3 sequence is CSSGRPNNYGYTF. As DNA, the CDR3 is TGCAGCTCTGGGAGGCCTAATAACTATGGCTACACCTTC.

The sample holds one count of this clonotype. The rearrangement links TRBV10-3 to TRBJ1-3; D is unclear. In germline, CDR1 is ENHRY, CDR2 SYGVKD. The CDR3 contains 12 residues. Trimming stripped 4 bases from V and 7 bases from J, with 8 bases between. CDR3 region: CAISGPANTIYF. For the CDR3, the DNA is TGTGCCATCAGTGGTCCAGCGAACACCATATATTTT.

The chain is built from TRBV7-9 and TRBJ1-1; TRBD1 matches 8 bases. With 0 bases clipped from V and 0 bases from J, the junction kept 9 bases outside the gene matches. The CDR3 is 18 residues long. CDR1 SEHNR and CDR2 FQNEAQ come from the germline V gene (reference sequence). The CDR3, as DNA: TGTGCCAGCAGCTTAGCGGGGGAATGGGACAGGATGAACACTGAAGCTTTCTTT. Its protein product is CASSLAGEWDRMNTEAFF.

With respect to this clonotype: Given a much more abundant clone one base away, this may be a read error. The chain joins TRBV10-3 to TRBJ2-7; D may be TRBD2 (7 bases). TRBJ2-1 explains the end of the DNA better; the J call may be wrong. CDR3 length equals 14 residues. Per germline, CDR1 ENHRY and CDR2 SYGVKD. The DNA for the CDR3 is TGTGCCATCAGTGGAACGGGGGGCTCCTACGAGCAGTTCTTC. Translated: CAISGTGGSYEQFF.

This clonotype was found a few times. This sequence joins TRBV7-9 and TRBJ1-2; D unclear. Germline V CDR1 and CDR2: SEHNR, FQNEAQ (reference sequence). CDR3 length equals 14 residues. Trimming left V 7 bases short and J 8 bases short, with 20 bases between. This chain's CDR3 is CASTLPGVEVGYTF. CDR3 bases: TGTGCCAGCACTCTCCCGGGTGTCGAGGTCGGCTACACCTTC.

With respect to this clonotype: A single base separates this from a much larger clone, so it may be a read error. This chain joins TRBV4-2 and TRBJ1-1; 7 bases align to TRBD1. The V and J ends lost 1 base and 7 bases, in that order; junction bases with no gene match: 6. The germline CDR1 and CDR2 sequences are LGHNA and YNFKEQ. The CDR3 length is 14 residues. In DNA form, the CDR3 reads TGTGCCAGCAGCCAAGGGACAGGATTCTTTGAAGCTTTCTTT. Its protein is CASSQGTGFFEAFF.

The V gene is TRBV11-2, the J gene TRBJ1-1, with 7 bases matching TRBD1. J was trimmed by 2 bases and V by 8 bases; bases with no gene match: 8. The CDR3 is 14 amino acids. Germline CDR1 SGHAT, CDR2 FQNNGV. CDR3 amino acids: CASGQGGPNTEAFF. The CDR3 DNA is TGTGCCAGCGGGCAGGGGGGCCCTAACACTGAAGCTTTCTTT.

As regards this clonotype: A read error may account for a junction end that differs from germline. The genes are TRBV10-1 and TRBJ2-5; TRBD2 agrees at 10 bases. Germline CDR1 WNHNN, CDR2 SYGVQD (reference sequence). This CDR3 region has 16 residues. The CDR3 reads CASSYPSAGGQETQYF. The CDR3 DNA sequence: TGTGCCAGCAGTTACCCTTCAGCGGGGGGGCAAGAGACCCAGTACTTC.

This rearrangement joins TRBV9 to TRBJ2-7, with D perhaps TRBD1 (6 bases). The CDR3 sequence is 13 residues long. The V and J ends lost 4 bases and 5 bases respectively, with 13 bases between them. The germline V gene encodes CDR1 SGDLS and CDR2 YYNGEE. The CDR3 is CASSTITGHEQYF. CDR3 DNA sequence: TGTGCCAGCAGCACCATAACAGGGCACGAGCAGTACTTC.

J is TRBJ1-2 and V is TRBV7-2; TRBD1 agrees at 7 bases. V trimming: 8 bases; J trimming: 8 bases; junction bases outside the gene matches: 11. Germline assignment: CDR1 SGHTA and CDR2 FQGNSA. CDR3 length: 13 residues. Here the CDR3 reads CASAGGMTGGYTF. In nucleotides, the CDR3 is TGTGCCAGCGCGGGGGGAATGACAGGGGGCTACACCTTC.

The chain employs TRBV7-9 and TRBJ1-2, with TRBD1 identical over 7 bases. CDR3 size: 14 residues. In germline, CDR1 is SEHNR, CDR2 FQNEAQ (reference sequence). The V segment lost 5 bases and the J segment 10 bases; nucleotides outside the gene matches: 13. The CDR3: CASSGPGQLFSYTF. Written as DNA, the CDR3 is TGTGCCAGCAGCGGCCCGGGACAGCTCTTCTCCTACACCTTC.

V is TRBV7-9 and J is TRBJ1-1; 9 nucleotides line up with TRBD1. V lost 5 bases and J lost 6; bases outside the gene matches: 7. The CDR3 extends over 14 amino acids. Germline lookup yields CDR1 SEHNR and CDR2 FQNEAQ (reference sequence). The chain's CDR3 is CASSVIQGAAEAFF. The CDR3 nucleotides are TGTGCCAGCAGCGTCATACAGGGGGCTGCTGAAGCTTTCTTT. Looking up the rest from reference TRBV7-9 and TRBJ1-1 gives the full variable domain: DTGVSQNPRHKITKRGQNVTFRCDPISEHNRLYWYRQTLGQGPEFLTYFQNEAQLEKSRLLSDRFSAERPKGSFSTLEIQRTEQGDSAMYLCASSVIQGAAEAFFGQGTRLTVV.

J is TRBJ2-7 and V is TRBV11-1; tentatively, D is TRBD1 (6 bases). The CDR3 totals 15 residues. CDR1 is SGHAT and CDR2 is FQDESV in the germline V gene (reference sequence). Trimming removed 1 base from V and 3 bases from J, with 13 bases in between. The CDR3, as DNA: TGTGCCAGCAGCTTAGACGCAGGGGATGGCTACGAGCAGTACTTC. This encodes CASSLDAGDGYEQYF. Looking up the rest from reference TRBV11-1 and TRBJ2-7 gives the full variable domain: EAEVAQSPRYKITEKSQAVAFWCDPISGHATLYWYRQILGQGPELLVQFQDESVVDDSQLPKDRFSAERLKGVDSTLKIQPAELGDSAMYLCASSLDAGDGYEQYFGPGTRLTVT.

This clonotype was counted between two and nine times. This sequence joins TRBV19 and TRBJ1-2, with D hard to call. This CDR3 spans 14 amino acids. Germline V lookup: CDR1 LNHDA, CDR2 SQIVND (reference sequence). Trimming cost V 5 bases and J 0 bases, with 10 bases left between them. DNA of the CDR3: TGTGCCAGTAGTCCGTTTGTGGCTAACTATGGCTACACCTTC. Translation: CASSPFVANYGYTF.

This clonotype was detected a few times. The CDR3 reads CASSSRQANTGELFF. The CDR3 DNA sequence: TGTGCCAGCAGCTCCCGACAAGCCAACACCGGGGAGCTGTTTTTT. The rearrangement joins TRBV7-9 to TRBJ2-2, with unresolved D. The CDR3 contains 15 residues. Per the germline V gene, CDR1 is SEHNR and CDR2 is FQNEAQ (reference sequence). Trimming stripped 4 bases from V and 2 bases from J, with 11 bases between. Variable domain in full (rest from reference TRBV7-9 and TRBJ2-2): DTGVSQNPRHKITKRGQNVTFRCDPISEHNRLYWYRQTLGQGPEFLTYFQNEAQLEKSRLLSDRFSAERPKGSFSTLEIQRTEQGDSAMYLCASSSRQANTGELFFGEGSRLTVL.

This chain uses TRBV11-3 with TRBJ2-5; D perhaps matches TRBD1 (6 bases). The V and J ends lost 0 bases and 2 bases respectively, with 10 bases between them. Germline CDR1 is SGHNT and CDR2 is YENEEA. The CDR3 is 15 residues long. As DNA, the CDR3 is TGTGCCAGCAGCTTAGACCCGGGACAACAAGAGACCCAGTACTTC. Its translation is CASSLDPGQQETQYF.

The genes are TRBV7-8 and TRBJ2-7; D is unresolved. The germline V and J ends were trimmed by 5 bases and 0 bases, with 14 bases remaining between them. The V gene's germline CDR1 is SGHVS and CDR2 FQNEAQ. The CDR3 loop spans 15 amino acids. In nucleotides, the CDR3 is TGTGCCAGCAGCCTGCCCGGTCCTAGCTCCTACGAGCAGTACTTC. It yields the protein CASSLPGPSSYEQYF.

This chain connects TRBV11-2 to TRBJ2-7; 14 nucleotides match TRBD2. V was clipped by 4 bases and J by 4 bases; unmatched bases: 12. The length of the CDR3 is 18 residues. Per the germline V gene, CDR1 is SGHAT and CDR2 is FQNNGV. The CDR3: CASSSAPGLAGVSYEQYF. In DNA form, the CDR3 reads TGTGCCAGCAGCTCTGCCCCGGGACTAGCGGGAGTAAGTTACGAGCAGTACTTC.

A remark on this clonotype: A much larger clone sits a single nucleotide away, making a read error possible. V is TRBV29-1 and J is TRBJ2-7; maybe TRBD1 (6 bases). Trimming took 7 bases from V and 0 from J, leaving 10 bases between them. Germline loops: CDR1 SQVTM, CDR2 ANQGSEA. The CDR3 spans 12 residues. The CDR3 loop reads CSGRDNSYEQYF. The CDR3 coding sequence is TGCAGCGGTCGGGACAACTCCTACGAGCAGTACTTC.

The DNA of the CDR3 is TGTGCCAGTAGTCACGTTCGTGGATTAGAGCAAGCCTATGGCTACACCTTC. Translation: CASSHVRGLEQAYGYTF. The rearrangement uses TRBV19 and TRBJ1-2; no reliable D call. Germline assignment: CDR1 LNHDA and CDR2 SQIVND (reference sequence). Deletions cut 5 bases from V and 4 bases from J, with 23 bases between. This CDR3 comprises 17 residues.

The chain recombines TRBV20-1 with TRBJ2-5, with D possibly being TRBD2 (6 bases). Trimming left V 0 bases short and J 2 bases short, with 10 bases between. The CDR3 has 14 amino acids. Looked up from germline, CDR1 is DFQATT and CDR2 is SNEGSKA (reference sequence). The CDR3 protein is CSARDRRDQETQYF. In nucleotides, the CDR3 is TGCAGTGCTAGAGATAGGAGGGATCAAGAGACCCAGTACTTC.

This clonotype was observed a handful of times. The rearrangement links TRBV7-2 to TRBJ1-2; D gene ambiguous. This CDR3 has 16 amino acids. The V and J ends lost 1 base and 2 bases respectively, with 14 bases between them. In germline, CDR1 is SGHTA, CDR2 FQGNSA. The CDR3 here is CASSLDARVRNYGYTF. In DNA, the CDR3 is TGTGCCAGCAGCTTAGATGCGCGTGTTCGGAACTATGGCTACACCTTC.

This clonotype was detected many times. The chain uses TRBV12-3 or TRBV12-4 and TRBJ1-5; 12 bases fit TRBD1. V gave up 5 bases and J gave up 7 bases; unmatched junction bases: 3. The CDR3 covers 14 residues. The DNA of the CDR3 is TGTGCCAGCAGTGGGACAGGGGGCTTCCAGCCCCAGCATTTT. Encoded protein: CASSGTGGFQPQHF.

This clonotype has ten or more counts. The chain couples TRBV15 to TRBJ1-6; D ambiguous. V was trimmed by 3 bases and J by 7 bases, leaving 7 bases between them. The CDR3 length is 13 residues. The V gene's germline CDR1 is LNHNV and CDR2 YYDKDF (reference sequence). This CDR3 reads CATSSSDNSPLHF. In nucleotides, the CDR3 is TGTGCCACCAGCAGCTCAGACAATTCACCCCTCCACTTT.

The genes are TRBV7-8 and TRBJ1-4, with D possibly matching TRBD1 (6 bases). The CDR3 extends over 13 amino acids. The V end lost 7 bases, the J end lost 8 bases, and 14 bases lay between the germline ends. In germline, CDR1 is SGHVS, CDR2 FQNEAQ. The CDR3 bases are TGTGCCAGCATCCTACAGGGAAACGAAAAACTGTTTTTT. Translation gives CASILQGNEKLFF.

This chain links TRBV25-1 with TRBJ2-6; a possible D gene is TRBD2 (5 bases). CDR3 length equals 17 residues. Trimming cost V 3 bases and J 2 bases, with 14 bases left between them. Germline V CDR1 and CDR2: MGHDK, SYGVNS. The CDR3 is CASSEAPLAPGANVLTF. The DNA for the CDR3 is TGTGCCAGCAGTGAGGCCCCGCTAGCTCCTGGGGCCAACGTCCTGACTTTC.

This clonotype showed up many times. V usage is TRBV7-9 and J usage is TRBJ2-3; D ambiguous. V lost 8 bases to trimming and J lost 6 bases, with 9 bases between them. The CDR3 is 11 amino acids. CDR1 and CDR2 from the germline V gene are SEHNR and FQNEAQ (reference sequence). In DNA form, the CDR3 reads TGTGCCAGCCGAGACGGCGATACGCAGTATTTT. Amino acid sequence: CASRDGDTQYF.

The chain employs TRBV19 and TRBJ1-6; D is perhaps TRBD1 (5 bases). The CDR3 contains 14 residues. The germline CDR1 and CDR2 sequences are LNHDA and SQIVND (reference sequence). Trimming shortened V by 2 bases and J by 9 bases, and 11 bases separated the two germline ends. For the CDR3, the DNA is TGTGCCAGTAGTATAAGCGGGGACGGTTCACCCCTCCACTTT. It yields the protein CASSISGDGSPLHF.

This clonotype was recorded many times. This chain uses TRBV29-1 with TRBJ2-5; 12 positions match TRBD2. CDR1 and CDR2 from the germline V gene are SQVTM and ANQGSEA. The length of the CDR3 is 13 residues. V shed 4 bases, J shed 5 bases, and the junction held 2 bases outside the gene matches. The CDR3 nucleotides read TGCAGCGTTGGGACTAGCGGGGAGGAGACCCAGTACTTC. Encoded protein: CSVGTSGEETQYF.